Each of the 5 T cell receptor beta chains below was sequenced from the same sample in a study of CD8 T cell repertoires and HIV-1 epitope variants. The protocol was immunoSEQ multiplex PCR, while the TCRdb copy is restricted to in-frame clones and leaves out a portion. This sample yields around 5,200 clones, of which about 60% are seen a single time; around 43% belongs to the top ten. These receptors lack a known antigen. Sequencing input: cultured CD8+ T cells derived from PBMCs. The receptors derive from a male donor with HIV.

The chain combines TRBV4-1 with TRBJ2-1, with TRBD2 as a possible D gene (6 bases). The CDR3 covers 14 residues. CDR1 is MGHRA, CDR2 YSYEKL, per germline. The germline V and J ends were trimmed by 3 bases and 4 bases, with 10 bases remaining between them. The CDR3 DNA reads TGCGCCAGCAGCCATCCCGGGGGTTACAATGAGCAGTTCTTC. This sequence encodes CASSHPGGYNEQFF.

The J gene is TRBJ2-7, the V gene TRBV29-1, with D possibly matching TRBD1 (7 bases). The CDR3 consists of 14 residues. Germline CDR1 is SQVTM and CDR2 is ANQGSEA. V was cut by 7 bases and J by 5 bases, with 21 bases left in between. CDR3 protein: CSASARGRIHEQYF. DNA of the CDR3: TGCAGCGCCTCTGCCAGGGGGAGGATACACGAGCAGTACTTC.

This chain joins TRBV2 and TRBJ1-4; D possibly corresponds to TRBD1 (5 bases). V was clipped by 3 bases and J by 6 bases, with 11 bases between them. The length of the CDR3 is 14 residues. From germline, CDR1 is SNHLY and CDR2 FYNNEI. CDR3 DNA sequence: TGTGCCAGCAGTGATTCCCGGGGGGATGAAAAACTGTTTTTT. It specifies CASSDSRGDEKLFF. Full variable domain (outside the CDR3, taken from reference TRBV2 and TRBJ1-4): EPEVTQTPSHQVTQMGQEVILRCVPISNHLYFYWYRQILGQKVEFLVSFYNNEISEKSEIFDDQFSVERPDGSNFTLKIRSTKLEDSAMYFCASSDSRGDEKLFFGSGTQLSVL.

V is TRBV7-9 and J is TRBJ1-5; D is unclear. The CDR3 covers 12 residues. The germline gives CDR1 SEHNR, CDR2 FQNEAQ (reference sequence). The V and J ends lost 1 base and 4 bases respectively, with 2 bases between them. The CDR3 protein is CASSLENQPQHF. The DNA of the CDR3 is TGTGCCAGCAGCTTAGAGAATCAGCCCCAGCATTTT.

This clone was recorded a few times. The J gene is TRBJ2-2, the V gene TRBV7-9; D might be TRBD1 (5 bases). V lost 5 bases to trimming and J lost 3 bases, with 16 bases between them. The CDR3 loop spans 16 amino acids. Germline lookup yields CDR1 SEHNR and CDR2 FQNEAQ (reference sequence). The CDR3 spells CASSHIKGRDTGELFF. Written as DNA, the CDR3 is TGTGCCAGCAGCCACATTAAGGGGCGCGACACCGGGGAGCTGTTTTTT. The full variable domain, rest sourced from reference TRBV7-9 and TRBJ2-2, is DTGVSQNPRHKITKRGQNVTFRCDPISEHNRLYWYRQTLGQGPEFLTYFQNEAQLEKSRLLSDRFSAERPKGSFSTLEIQRTEQGDSAMYLCASSHIKGRDTGELFFGEGSRLTVL.